The 24 T cell receptor beta chains listed next were all sequenced from one sample in a study of blood T cell repertoires in COVID-19. Some clones are missing from TCRdb's copy, which holds only in-frame ones; the method was immunoSEQ multiplex PCR. Of around 140,000 clones listed, around 89% are singletons. The sequenced material came from peripheral blood. The receptors here all came from a man between 60 and 70 years old with active or convalescent COVID-19.

This clone turned up a few times. The V gene is TRBV28, the J gene TRBJ1-2; D gene uncertain. Germline V gene lookup returns CDR1 MDHEN and CDR2 SYDVKM. The germline V and J ends were trimmed by 4 bases and 5 bases, with 14 bases remaining between them. The CDR3 contains 14 residues. CDR3 protein: CASSYAAGQYGYTF. The CDR3 nucleotides read TGTGCCAGCAGTTACGCGGCCGGCCAGTATGGCTACACCTTC.

V gene TRBV19 combines with J gene TRBJ1-5; 8 bases line up with TRBD1. The germline gives CDR1 LNHDA, CDR2 SQIVND (reference sequence). This CDR3 region has 15 residues. The ends lost 4 bases at V and 7 bases at J; junction bases unmatched: 9. This CDR3 reads CASSTRTGIGQPQHF. CDR3 nucleotides: TGTGCCAGTAGTACGAGGACAGGGATCGGACAGCCCCAGCATTTT.

The gene calls are TRBV15 and TRBJ2-7; 11 bases align to TRBD2. The ends lost 5 bases at V and 0 bases at J; junction bases unmatched: 6. CDR3 length equals 16 residues. Germline CDR1 is LNHNV and CDR2 is YYDKDF (reference sequence). This chain's CDR3 is CATSVLGTSGSYEQYF. As DNA, the CDR3 is TGTGCCACCAGCGTCCTAGGGACTAGCGGCTCCTACGAGCAGTACTTC.

The chain links TRBV19 to TRBJ1-1; 7 bases fit TRBD1. In germline, CDR1 is LNHDA, CDR2 SQIVND (reference sequence). The CDR3 consists of 14 residues. V shed 5 bases and J 1 base; nucleotides not matched to a gene: 4. CDR3 amino acids: CASSRRQGNTEAFF. The CDR3 DNA reads TGTGCCAGTAGTCGCCGACAGGGGAACACTGAAGCTTTCTTT.

The chain uses TRBV15 and TRBJ1-1, with a weak D call TRBD1 (6 bases). CDR1 LNHNV and CDR2 YYDKDF come from the germline V gene (reference sequence). V lost 0 bases, J lost 5 bases, and 22 bases lay in between. This CDR3 region has 18 residues. CDR3 in amino acids: CATSRDLAGVVFGTEAFF. The CDR3 DNA sequence: TGTGCCACCAGCAGAGATCTAGCAGGGGTGGTTTTCGGGACTGAAGCTTTCTTT. Full variable domain (rest looked up from reference TRBV15 and TRBJ1-1): DAMVIQNPRYQVTQFGKPVTLSCSQTLNHNVMYWYQQKSSQAPKLLFHYYDKDFNNEADTPDNFQSRRPNTSFCFLDIRSPGLGDTAMYLCATSRDLAGVVFGTEAFFGQGTRLTVV.

The chain joins TRBV7-2 to TRBJ1-1, with TRBD1 as a possible D gene (5 bases). V was pared by 3 bases and J by 1 base, with 24 bases between. Germline loops: CDR1 SGHTA, CDR2 FQGNSA. This CDR3 spans 19 amino acids. The CDR3 sequence: CASSLLLRTPRAGNTEAFF. The CDR3 bases are TGTGCCAGCAGCTTGCTCCTTCGGACACCCCGGGCTGGGAACACTGAAGCTTTCTTT.

The rearrangement joins TRBV19 to TRBJ2-5, with TRBD1 identical over 7 bases. CDR3 size: 14 residues. V gave up 2 bases and J gave up 4 bases; unmatched junction bases: 4. Germline CDR1 is LNHDA and CDR2 is SQIVND (reference sequence). CDR3 sequence: CASSIRGGRETQYF. The CDR3 DNA sequence: TGTGCCAGTAGTATAAGAGGGGGCCGAGAGACCCAGTACTTC.

V is TRBV5-1 and J is TRBJ1-6; the match to TRBD1 covers 9 bases. Losses at the gene ends were 3 bases for V and 5 bases for J; bases not matched to a gene: 18. The germline CDR1 and CDR2 sequences are SGHRS and YFSETQ. The CDR3 extends over 20 amino acids. CDR3 coding DNA: TGCGCCAGCAGCTCCACCCAAGGGACAGGGAAAAGGACGGATAATTCACCCCTCCACTTT. It encodes CASSSTQGTGKRTDNSPLHF.

This sequence joins TRBV6-2 or TRBV6-3 and TRBJ1-5; 9 bases match TRBD1. Trimming at V came to 3 bases and at J to 5 bases, leaving 14 bases not matched to a gene. The germline V gene has CDR1 MNHEY and CDR2 SVGEGT. This CDR3 contains 18 residues. For the CDR3, the DNA is TGTGCCAGCAGTTATGGCGGGACAGGGCCGAGTTTGGATCAGCCCCAGCATTTT. It codes for CASSYGGTGPSLDQPQHF.

This chain uses TRBV9 with TRBJ2-1, with TRBD2 matching 9 bases. CDR1 is SGDLS, CDR2 YYNGEE, per germline. The junction had 0 bases not matched to a gene; V was cut back by 2 bases and J by 0 bases. The length of the CDR3 is 15 residues. The CDR3 here is CASSVTSGSYNEQFF. The CDR3 bases are TGTGCCAGCAGCGTGACTAGCGGCTCCTACAATGAGCAGTTCTTC.

V usage is TRBV1 and J usage is TRBJ2-4; the table's D call, TRBD2, was not checked against the DNA. TRBV1 is described as a pseudogene. The CDR3 contains 18 residues. As DNA, the CDR3 is TGCACCAGCAGCCCGGGACTAGCTGAAGGGCTAGCCAAAAACATTCAGTACTTC. This translates into CTSSPGLAEGLAKNIQYF.

The genes are TRBV6-2 or TRBV6-3 and TRBJ2-7, with 9 bases identical to TRBD2. CDR3 size: 18 residues. CDR1 and CDR2 from the germline V gene are MNHEY and SVGEGT. V shed 4 bases, J shed 5 bases, and the junction held 18 bases outside the gene matches. The CDR3 reads CASSSPKSGGPFSHEQYF. In nucleotides, the CDR3 is TGTGCCAGCAGTTCCCCCAAAAGCGGGGGGCCATTTTCTCACGAGCAGTACTTC.

In this sample, this clone turned up a few times. This rearrangement joins TRBV24-1 to TRBJ2-5, with D possibly being TRBD2 (6 bases). The CDR3 runs 13 residues. Germline CDR1 reads KGHDR; CDR2 reads SFDVKD. Between the trimmed V and J ends, which lost 9 bases and 0 bases, there was a span of 10 bases. The CDR3 DNA is TGTGCCACCGGGGAGGACAACCAAGAGACCCAGTACTTC. Amino acids: CATGEDNQETQYF.

V and J are TRBV27 and TRBJ1-4; the D gene is possibly TRBD1 (6 bases). Per the germline V gene, CDR1 is MNHEY and CDR2 is SMNVEV (reference sequence). The CDR3 contains 16 residues. Trimming left V 6 bases short and J 5 bases short, with 19 bases between. The CDR3 spells CASRQGPGQPNEKLFF. CDR3 in DNA: TGTGCCAGCAGGCAAGGTCCGGGACAACCAAATGAAAAACTGTTTTTT.

The CDR3 nucleotides are TGTGCCAGCAGTGAGGTCAATCAGCCCCAGCATTTT. This sequence encodes CASSEVNQPQHF. The chain has TRBV12-3 or TRBV12-4 and TRBJ1-5; D is unclear. CDR3 size: 12 residues. With 5 bases removed from V and 3 bases from J, the gap between germline ends came to 5 bases.

The chain has TRBV9 and TRBJ2-2; a possible D gene is TRBD2 (6 bases). The germline V gene encodes CDR1 SGDLS and CDR2 YYNGEE. This CDR3 region has 16 residues. Trimming pared 7 bases from V and 1 base from J, leaving 17 bases between. CDR3 region: CASPRVTGGNTGELFF. The CDR3 nucleotides are TGTGCCAGCCCCAGAGTTACCGGGGGGAACACCGGGGAGCTGTTTTTT.

The chain has TRBV4-1 and TRBJ2-2, with D possibly matching TRBD1 (5 bases). CDR3 length: 15 residues. The V and J ends lost 5 bases and 3 bases respectively, with 13 bases between them. CDR1 is MGHRA, CDR2 YSYEKL, per germline. The CDR3 coding sequence is TGCGCCAGCAGCGTTCAGGGTAGGGACACCGGGGAGCTGTTTTTT. Protein product: CASSVQGRDTGELFF.

This chain links TRBV4-2 with TRBJ2-7; 8 bases are shared with TRBD2. Germline CDR1 and CDR2: LGHNA and YNFKEQ. The CDR3 is 16 amino acids. The V segment lost 2 bases and the J segment 2 bases; nucleotides outside the gene matches: 8. The CDR3 nucleotides read TGTGCCAGCAGCCAACGGGTCGGGGGGGCCGCCTACGAGCAGTACTTC. This codes for CASSQRVGGAAYEQYF.

The chain joins TRBV7-2 to TRBJ1-4, with 7 bases fitting TRBD1. Germline CDR1 reads SGHTA; CDR2 reads FQGNSA. The CDR3 is 17 amino acids. With V trimmed by 9 bases and J by 4 bases, 17 bases remained unmatched. CDR3 sequence: CASGAGRDSSLNEKLFF. CDR3 bases: TGTGCCAGTGGGGCTGGGCGGGACAGTTCCCTTAATGAAAAACTGTTTTTT.

The chain joins TRBV6-5 to TRBJ1-5; possible D gene TRBD1, 5 bases. Germline CDR1 reads MNHEY; CDR2 reads SVGAGI. This CDR3 is built from 13 residues. V was trimmed by 0 bases and J by 16 bases, leaving 16 bases between them. Here the CDR3 reads CASSYSTQGPSHF. The DNA of the CDR3 is TGTGCCAGCAGTTACTCGACGCAGGGTCCCAGTCATTTT.

This chain connects TRBV3-1 (or the pseudogene TRBV3-2) to TRBJ2-7; D may be TRBD1 (6 bases). The CDR3 sequence is 13 residues long. V dropped 4 bases and J dropped 6 bases, with 13 bases sitting between them. Germline lookup yields CDR1 LGHDT and CDR2 YNNKEL (reference sequence). The CDR3 here is CASSLGAPSEQYF. The DNA of the CDR3 is TGTGCCAGCAGCCTGGGGGCGCCTAGCGAGCAGTACTTC.

The chain employs TRBV5-8 and TRBJ1-5; maybe TRBD1 (5 bases). The germline V gene encodes CDR1 SGHTS and CDR2 YDEGEE. The V end was cut by 4 bases, the J end by 2 bases, with 19 bases between. The CDR3 extends over 17 amino acids. The CDR3 DNA is TGTGCCAGCAGCAAAAGGTCGGTCTTAGGGGGCAATCAGCCCCAGCATTTT. This gives the protein CASSKRSVLGGNQPQHF.

This sequence joins TRBV11-2 and TRBJ1-2, with 8 bases aligning to TRBD1. From germline, CDR1 is SGHAT and CDR2 FQNNGV. The J segment lost 5 bases and the V segment lost 4 bases, leaving 9 bases of the junction unmatched. The CDR3 length is 15 residues. CDR3 sequence (DNA): TGTGCCAGCAGCTACGGACAGGGCCCATGGTATGGCTACACCTTC. Its translation: CASSYGQGPWYGYTF. Drawing the rest from reference TRBV11-2 and TRBJ1-2, the complete variable domain is EAGVAQSPRYKIIEKRQSVAFWCNPISGHATLYWYQQILGQGPKLLIQFQNNGVVDDSQLPKDRFSAERLKGVDSTLKIQPAKLEDSAVYLCASSYGQGPWYGYTFGSGTRLTVV.

The chain links TRBV19 to TRBJ1-2; 8 bases are a match to TRBD1. Trimming cost V 5 bases and J 4 bases; bases outside gene matches: 9. The CDR3 runs to 15 residues. Per germline, CDR1 LNHDA and CDR2 SQIVND (reference sequence). CDR3 region: CASSPRTGHGYGYTF. For the CDR3, the DNA is TGTGCCAGTAGTCCGAGGACAGGGCATGGCTATGGCTACACCTTC.